The source of this T cell receptor beta chain is a study of graft-versus-host responses after intestinal transplantation. General observations from the study: The study associated peak circulating GvH clone levels with early post-transplant HvG declines.

CDR1 and CDR2 (germline): MGHRA, YSYEKL. V dropped 0 bases and J dropped 7 bases, with 15 bases sitting between them. This CDR3 region has 15 residues. The table came from immunoSEQ multiplex PCR; TCRdb's copy has only in-frame clones and leaves some out. Of around 76,000 clones in the sample, 94% were seen once. About this clone itself: Its antigen remains unknown.

Sequencing was performed on unstimulated CD8+ T cells sorted from spleen or lymph node cells, taken before intestinal transplant. The TCR comes from a human donor who received an intestinal transplant. V usage is TRBV4-1 and J usage is TRBJ2-5, with D maybe TRBD1 (6 bases). CDR3 nucleotide sequence: TGCGCCAGCAGCCAAGACCCCGGACAGAGTCGGACCCAGTACTTC. This gives the protein CASSQDPGQSRTQYF.